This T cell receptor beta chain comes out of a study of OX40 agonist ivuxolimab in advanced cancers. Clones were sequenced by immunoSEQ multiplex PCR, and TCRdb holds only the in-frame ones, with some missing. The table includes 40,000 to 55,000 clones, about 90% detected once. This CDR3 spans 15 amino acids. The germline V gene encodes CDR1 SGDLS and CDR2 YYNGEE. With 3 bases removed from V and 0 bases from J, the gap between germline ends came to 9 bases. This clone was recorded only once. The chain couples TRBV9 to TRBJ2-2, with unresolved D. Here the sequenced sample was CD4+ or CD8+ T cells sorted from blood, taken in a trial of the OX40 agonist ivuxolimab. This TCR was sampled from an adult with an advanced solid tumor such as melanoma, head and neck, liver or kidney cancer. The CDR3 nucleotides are TGTGCCAGCAGCGCGTTCCTCGCGAACACCGGGGAGCTGTTTTTT. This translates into CASSAFLANTGELFF.